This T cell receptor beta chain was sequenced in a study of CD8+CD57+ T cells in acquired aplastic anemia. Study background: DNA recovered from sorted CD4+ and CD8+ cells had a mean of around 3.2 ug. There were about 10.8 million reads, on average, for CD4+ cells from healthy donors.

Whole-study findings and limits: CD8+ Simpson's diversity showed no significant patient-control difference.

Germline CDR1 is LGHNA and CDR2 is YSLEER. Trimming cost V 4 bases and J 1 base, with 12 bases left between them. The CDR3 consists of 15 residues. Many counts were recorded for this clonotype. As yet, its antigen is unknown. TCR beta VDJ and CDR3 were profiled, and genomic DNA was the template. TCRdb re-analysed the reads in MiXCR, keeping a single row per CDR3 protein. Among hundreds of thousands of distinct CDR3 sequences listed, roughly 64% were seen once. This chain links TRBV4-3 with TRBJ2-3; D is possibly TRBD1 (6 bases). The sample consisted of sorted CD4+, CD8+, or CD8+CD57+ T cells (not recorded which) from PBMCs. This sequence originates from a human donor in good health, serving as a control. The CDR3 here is CASSLQGSGTDTQYF. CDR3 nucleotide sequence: TGCGCCAGCAGCCTACAGGGTAGCGGCACAGATACGCAGTATTTT.